This T cell receptor beta chain was recorded in a study of cytomegalovirus exposure and HLA in healthy donors. Comment on this clone: Its target is not known.

Unrecorded immune exposure was likely among donors, who were nominally healthy when sampled. The primer mix had 60 Vbeta and 13 Jbeta primers. Using immunoSEQ multiplex PCR, the repertoire was profiled, and TCRdb retains in-frame clones only, with some absent. The sample consists of some 100,000 clones, about 70% of them appearing once. Notes on the study in general: In a later analysis, a missense DCLRE1C variant was linked to TCR beta V- and J-gene trimming. With further analysis later on, most CMV-associated TCR beta chains appeared HLA-restricted. Cytomegalovirus-associated status was assigned to about 170 TCR beta chains.

CDR1 MNHEY and CDR2 SMNVEV come from the germline V gene (reference sequence). V was trimmed by 8 bases and J by 5 bases, leaving 18 bases between them. The CDR3 runs 14 residues. The chain links TRBV27 to TRBJ1-1; TRBD1 is a possible D gene (5 bases). The specimen was PBMCs. The receptor was derived from a woman between 18 and 30 years old in good health and CMV-seropositive. CDR3 amino acids: CASARAPAVTEAFF. In DNA, the CDR3 is TGTGCCAGCGCCAGGGCTCCCGCTGTAACTGAAGCTTTCTTT.